This is a list of T cell receptor beta chains from one sample in a study of blood T cell repertoires in COVID-19. The repertoire was sequenced with immunoSEQ multiplex PCR; TCRdb's copy has only in-frame clones and lacks some. This sample has roughly 60,000 clones; 80% to 95% occur once, and the top ten carry around a tenth. The sequencing input was peripheral blood. These receptors all come from a woman at least 80 years old with active COVID-19. CDR3s include the opening cysteine and the closing phenylalanine or tryptophan. Each record gives: V gene, J gene, D gene, clone size, CDR3 DNA, CDR3 protein. D genes are given only for firm matches. Only some rows state a clone size, as once, few, many or a class for expanded clones.

V gene: TRBV18
J gene: TRBJ1-4
D gene: TRBD1
clone size: NA
CDR3 DNA: TGTGCCAGCTCACCGGACAGGGGCAGAGAAAAACTGTTTTTT
CDR3 protein: CASSPDRGREKLFF

V gene: TRBV9
J gene: TRBJ1-1
D gene: NA
clone size: NA
CDR3 DNA: TGTGCCAGCAGCGTATTGGGGGGCACTGAAGCTTTCTTT
CDR3 protein: CASSVLGGTEAFF

V gene: TRBV5-1
J gene: TRBJ2-2
D gene: NA
clone size: NA
CDR3 DNA: TGCGCCAGCAGCTTGGAACAGCCACCGAACACCGGGGAGCTGTTTTTT
CDR3 protein: CASSLEQPPNTGELFF

V gene: TRBV9
J gene: TRBJ2-1
D gene: TRBD1
clone size: NA
CDR3 DNA: TGTGCCAGCAGCGCGGGACAGGGGGGATACAATGAGCAGTTCTTC
CDR3 protein: CASSAGQGGYNEQFF

V gene: TRBV7-9
J gene: TRBJ1-1
D gene: NA
clone size: NA
CDR3 DNA: TGTGCCAGCAGCTCGGCCGGGGGCACTGAAGCTTTCTTT
CDR3 protein: CASSSAGGTEAFF

V gene: TRBV7-8
J gene: TRBJ2-3
D gene: NA
clone size: NA
CDR3 DNA: TGTGCCAGCAGCTTAGCGAGGGTAGGCACAGATACGCAGTATTTT
CDR3 protein: CASSLARVGTDTQYF

V gene: TRBV7-9
J gene: TRBJ2-5
D gene: NA
clone size: NA
CDR3 DNA: TGTGCCAGCAGCCTAGGGACACCCCAAGAGACCCAGTACTTC
CDR3 protein: CASSLGTPQETQYF

V gene: TRBV5-4
J gene: TRBJ1-2
D gene: NA
clone size: NA
CDR3 DNA: TGTGCCAGCAGCGCGCCGTACTATGGCTACACCTTC
CDR3 protein: CASSAPYYGYTF

V gene: TRBV7-5
J gene: TRBJ2-2
D gene: NA
clone size: once
CDR3 DNA: TGTGTCAGAAGCTCACCCCGGAACTACCAAACCGGGGAGCTGTTTTTT
CDR3 protein: CVRSSPRNYQTGELFF

V gene: TRBV5-4
J gene: TRBJ2-2
D gene: TRBD2
clone size: NA
CDR3 DNA: TGTGCCAGCAGCCCCCCCGGGACTAGCAGCCTCACCGGGGAGCTGTTTTTT
CDR3 protein: CASSPPGTSSLTGELFF